This TCR beta chain was retrieved from a study of blood T cell repertoires in COVID-19. Study information: The study drew acute and convalescent COVID-19 samples from the United States, Italy and Spain.

Germline CDR1 and CDR2: MNHEY and SVGAGI. Trimming left V 0 bases short and J 3 bases short, with 9 bases between. The CDR3 covers 14 residues. Source study methods: Estimation of nucleated cell counts relied on the amplification of reference gene primers. Generated by immunoSEQ multiplex PCR, the TCRdb table keeps only in-frame clones and is missing some. D and trimming were read from the DNA, whereas the V and J calls and clone size are those reported in that table. The sample yields some 310,000 clones, around 90% seen once. Enrollment of patients from Seattle took place during active infection, with longitudinal follow-up. This clone has only one observation.

The source is a woman aged 40 to 49 with COVID-19, enrolled during active disease. The rearrangement links TRBV6-5 to TRBJ2-7; D possibly corresponds to TRBD1 (6 bases). The sequencing sample was made of peripheral blood. In DNA, the CDR3 is TGTGCCAGCAGTTACTCGGGGACAAGCTACGAGCAGTACTTC. Translation: CASSYSGTSYEQYF.